This T cell receptor beta chain was sequenced in a study of a mutant IDH1 vaccine in newly diagnosed glioma. Noted time point: week 5, during vaccination. Topical imiquimod was applied with each vaccine dose, which held 300 ug of mutant IDH1 20-mer peptide. V lost 2 bases to trimming and J lost 8 bases, with 9 bases between them. The germline gives CDR1 ENHRY, CDR2 SYGVKD. The CDR3 totals 12 residues. The protocol was immunoSEQ multiplex PCR, while the TCRdb copy is restricted to in-frame clones and leaves out a portion. Of 30,000 to 35,000 clones listed, approximately 83% are singletons. This clone was recorded once. Its specificity is not known.

The rearrangement joins TRBV10-3 to TRBJ1-2; D is undetermined. The sample in question was PBMCs, obtained from a glioma patient whose treatment included an IDH1 peptide vaccine. The sequence was collected from a man younger than 40 with glioma. CDR3 amino acids: CAISEAGGGYTF. The DNA for the CDR3 is TGTGCCATCAGTGAGGCAGGTGGAGGCTACACCTTC.